This T cell receptor beta chain was captured by sequencing in a study of T-cell reconstitution after alpha-beta-depleted transplantation in children. This clonotype was observed many times. Unique molecular identifiers were built into the TCRbeta library. TCRdb used MiXCR to reprocess the PCR reads, holding one entry per CDR3 protein. The sample lists approximately 240,000 distinct CDR3 sequences, approximately 9.7% occurring once. This TCR was recovered from a human donor who donated a stem cell graft to a child with SCID. The sequenced sample was PBMCs from the stem cell graft donor, obtained from the stem cell graft.

The CDR3 DNA reads TGTGCCAGCAGTGAATATCCCGGGACAGGGAGTTCACCCCTCCACTTT. It codes for CASSEYPGTGSSPLHF. The V gene is TRBV25-1, the J gene TRBJ1-6, with 9 nucleotides matching TRBD1. V gave up 0 bases and J gave up 9 bases; unmatched junction bases: 6. This CDR3 spans 16 amino acids. Looked up from germline, CDR1 is MGHDK and CDR2 is SYGVNS.